The rows below give T cell receptor beta chains drawn from one sample of a study of cytomegalovirus exposure and HLA in healthy donors. Data came from immunoSEQ multiplex PCR; TCRdb stores just in-frame clones and leaves some out. The profile covers about 170,000 clones, with approximately 80% appearing a single time and about 0.8% taken by the ten largest. Sequencing input: PBMCs. The receptors derive from a woman aged 18-35 years in good health and CMV-seronegative. Both conserved end residues are trimmed from each CDR3.

V: TRBV2; J: TRBJ1-1; CDR3: ASSLDRGTEAF
V: TRBV5-6; J: TRBJ1-2; CDR3: ASRTIQGVYGYT
V: TRBV10-3; J: TRBJ2-1; CDR3: AISESKPTSGKGEQF
V: TRBV7-9; J: TRBJ2-7; CDR3: ASSWALAERREQY
V: TRBV28; J: TRBJ1-2; CDR3: ASSSPGQGADGYT
V: TRBV5-1; J: TRBJ2-2; CDR3: ASSLFTGELF
V: TRBV7-9; J: TRBJ2-5; CDR3: SSSLNYDRATQY
V: TRBV4-2; J: TRBJ1-2; CDR3: ASSQDPGNGYT
V: TRBV21-1; J: TRBJ2-7; CDR3: ASSKRGPYEQY
V: TRBV5-6; J: TRBJ2-7; CDR3: ASSKRVAGGITYEQY
V: TRBV11-2; J: TRBJ2-7; CDR3: ASSSQWGHGVYEQY
V: TRBV7-3; J: TRBJ2-2; CDR3: ASSRGSLAGVTGELF
V: TRBV27; J: TRBJ2-1; CDR3: ASSLGGRAGRF
V: TRBV6-5; J: TRBJ1-2; CDR3: ASSRGSNGYT
V: TRBV9; J: TRBJ2-1; CDR3: ASSVGVGGTVSYNEQF
V: TRBV11-3; J: TRBJ1-2; CDR3: ASSLGTGTRNYGYT